These 10 T cell receptor beta chains were sequenced from one sample in a study of graft-versus-host responses after intestinal transplantation. Their recognized antigens are unknown. Generated by immunoSEQ multiplex PCR, the TCRdb table keeps only in-frame clones and is missing some. The sample lists over 100,000 clones; 85% to 95% were seen once. The sample consisted of unstimulated CD8+ T cells sorted from spleen or lymph node cells, taken before intestinal transplant. Receptor source: a human donor who received an intestinal transplant.

The CDR3 here is CASSPEPGSRGYTF. The DNA of the CDR3 is TGCGCCAGCAGCCCTGAACCCGGGTCGCGGGGCTACACCTTC. The chain uses TRBV4-1 and TRBJ1-2; D gene ambiguous. Per the germline V gene, CDR1 is MGHRA and CDR2 is YSYEKL. V lost 4 bases and J lost 8, with 17 bases in between. The CDR3 is 14 amino acids.

V usage is TRBV13 and J usage is TRBJ2-2, with 12 bases that match TRBD2. V gave up 5 bases and J gave up 1 base; unmatched junction bases: 5. The V gene's germline CDR1 is PRHDT and CDR2 FYEKMQ (reference sequence). This CDR3 region has 17 residues. The CDR3 protein is CASSHGLAGLNTGELFF. DNA of the CDR3: TGTGCCAGCAGCCATGGACTAGCGGGGTTGAACACCGGGGAGCTGTTTTTT. Complete variable domain (other parts from reference TRBV13 and TRBJ2-2): AAGVIQSPRHLIKEKRETATLKCYPIPRHDTVYWYQQGPGQDPQFLISFYEKMQSDKGSIPDRFSAQQFSDYHSELNMSSLELGDSALYFCASSHGLAGLNTGELFFGEGSRLTVL.

J is TRBJ1-5 and V is TRBV2; D uncertain. Germline loops: CDR1 SNHLY, CDR2 FYNNEI. V lost 0 bases, J lost 1 base, and 10 bases lay in between. CDR3 length: 16 amino acids. The CDR3 coding sequence is TGTGCCAGCAGTGAAGCGGCCGGGTTGAGCAATCAGCCCCAGCATTTT. Translating it yields CASSEAAGLSNQPQHF. Filled out from reference TRBV2 and TRBJ1-5, the complete variable domain reads EPEVTQTPSHQVTQMGQEVILRCVPISNHLYFYWYRQILGQKVEFLVSFYNNEISEKSEIFDDQFSVERPDGSNFTLKIRSTKLEDSAMYFCASSEAAGLSNQPQHFGDGTRLSIL.

The chain couples TRBV2 to TRBJ2-1; perhaps TRBD1 as D (7 bases). The CDR3 has 14 residues. Germline assignment: CDR1 SNHLY and CDR2 FYNNEI. Trimming shortened V by 8 bases and J by 3 bases, and 14 bases separated the two germline ends. The DNA for the CDR3 is TGTGCCAGCGGAGGGGGCGCAATCTACAATGAGCAGTTCTTC. Its protein product is CASGGGAIYNEQFF.

This chain joins TRBV15 and TRBJ1-3, with TRBD1 matching 11 bases. Germline V lookup: CDR1 LNHNV, CDR2 YYDKDF (reference sequence). The CDR3 length is 19 residues. Germline trimming cut 3 bases from V and 0 bases from J; bases unmatched to any gene: 10. The CDR3 spells CATSSPDMGQGDSGNTIYF. DNA of the CDR3: TGTGCCACCAGCAGTCCGGATATGGGACAGGGGGACTCTGGAAACACCATATATTTT. The complete variable domain, with remaining parts taken from reference TRBV15 and TRBJ1-3, reads DAMVIQNPRYQVTQFGKPVTLSCSQTLNHNVMYWYQQKSSQAPKLLFHYYDKDFNNEADTPDNFQSRRPNTSFCFLDIRSPGLGDTAMYLCATSSPDMGQGDSGNTIYFGEGSWLTVV.

The J gene is TRBJ1-2, the V gene TRBV5-4; D unresolved. V gave up 0 bases and J gave up 1 base, with 13 bases separating them. There are 16 residues in the CDR3. Germline V gene sequence: CDR1 SGHNT, CDR2 YYREEE (reference sequence). This chain's CDR3 is CASSLASRRSNYGYTF. The DNA for the CDR3 is TGTGCCAGCAGCTTGGCCTCTCGCCGTAGTAACTATGGCTACACCTTC.

On this clone: The same CDR3 can be traced to other DNA sequences in this sample. The chain combines TRBV6-1 with TRBJ2-7; 8 bases line up with TRBD2. CDR3 size: 14 residues. Germline loops: CDR1 MNHNS, CDR2 SASEGT. With 6 bases clipped from V and 3 bases from J, the junction kept 7 bases outside the gene matches. CDR3 loop: CASREAGGSYEQYF. The CDR3 DNA is TGTGCCAGCAGGGAGGCGGGAGGCAGCTACGAGCAGTACTTC.

V gene TRBV2 combines with J gene TRBJ2-4; D may be TRBD1 or TRBD2 (5 bases each). There are 14 residues in the CDR3. Germline loops: CDR1 SNHLY, CDR2 FYNNEI. V was clipped by 11 bases and J by 6 bases, with 20 bases between them. The CDR3 region has the DNA TGTGCCGACCCAGGGCCGGGGAAGGGAAACATTCAGTACTTC. This gives the protein CADPGPGKGNIQYF.

This rearrangement joins TRBV27 to TRBJ1-5; 8 bases are a match to TRBD1. The CDR3 runs 16 residues. CDR1 and CDR2 from the germline V gene are MNHEY and SMNVEV (reference sequence). With 4 bases clipped from V and 4 bases from J, the junction kept 9 bases outside the gene matches. The CDR3 loop is CASSSPGTGDNQPQHF. The CDR3 DNA sequence: TGTGCCAGCAGTTCACCCGGGACAGGAGATAATCAGCCCCAGCATTTT.

Details on this clone: The sample holds other DNA sequences that translate to the same CDR3. The chain links TRBV7-2 to TRBJ2-7; 11 bases map to TRBD1. With V trimmed by 5 bases and J by 2 bases, 2 bases remained unmatched. The CDR3 contains 14 residues. Germline values: CDR1 SGHTA, CDR2 FQGNSA. CDR3 DNA sequence: TGTGCCAGCAGCCCGGGACAGGGGGCCTACGAGCAGTACTTC. It is translated as CASSPGQGAYEQYF. Full variable domain (missing parts from reference TRBV7-2 and TRBJ2-7): GAGVSQSPSNKVTEKGKDVELRCDPISGHTALYWYRQSLGQGLEFLIYFQGNSAPDKSGLPSDRFSAERTGGSVSTLTIQRTQQEDSAVYLCASSPGQGAYEQYFGPGTRLTVT.